This T cell receptor beta chain was recovered during a study of blood T cell repertoires in COVID-19. Study details: Sources were T cells, B-cell-depleted T cells, or PBMCs; the material itself was cDNA or gDNA.

Data came from immunoSEQ multiplex PCR; TCRdb stores just in-frame clones and leaves some out. The sample yields 250,000 to 350,000 clones, approximately 87% seen once. This clone was observed a few times. Germline V gene data show CDR1 as SQVTM and CDR2 as ANQGSEA. V was cut by 8 bases and J by 2 bases, with 18 bases left in between. This CDR3 has 14 amino acids. The rearrangement uses TRBV29-1 and TRBJ1-1; D may be TRBD1 (6 bases). What was sequenced was peripheral blood. This clonotype was sampled from a woman aged 45-65 years who had recovered from COVID-19. CDR3 sequence (DNA): TGCAGCACTGTGGGGGGGGCAGGCAACACTGAAGCTTTCTTT. It codes for CSTVGGAGNTEAFF. The variable domain in full, completed from reference TRBV29-1 and TRBJ1-1, reads SAVISQKPSRDICQRGTSLTIQCQVDSQVTMMFWYRQQPGQSLTLIATANQGSEATYESGFVIDKFPISRPNLTFSTLTVSNMSPEDSSIYLCSTVGGAGNTEAFFGQGTRLTVV.